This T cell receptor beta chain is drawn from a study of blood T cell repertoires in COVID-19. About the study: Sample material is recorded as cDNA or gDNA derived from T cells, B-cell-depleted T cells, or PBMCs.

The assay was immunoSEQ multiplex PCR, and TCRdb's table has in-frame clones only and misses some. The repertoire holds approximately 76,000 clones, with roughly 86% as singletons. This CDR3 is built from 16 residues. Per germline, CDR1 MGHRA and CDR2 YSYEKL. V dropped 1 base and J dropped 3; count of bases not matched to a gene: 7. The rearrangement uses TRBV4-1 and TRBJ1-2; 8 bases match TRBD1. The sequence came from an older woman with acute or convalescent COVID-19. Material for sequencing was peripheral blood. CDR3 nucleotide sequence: TGCGCCAGCAGCCAAGTGTTTCAGGGGGCCGACTATGGCTACACCTTC. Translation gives CASSQVFQGADYGYTF.